This T cell receptor (beta chain) was recorded in a study of OX40 agonist ivuxolimab in advanced cancers. As concerns this clone: Its target is unknown.

Study-level points and caveats: People who partly responded at 0.1-3.0 mg/kg had some of the least clonal expansion seen.

Clones were sequenced by immunoSEQ multiplex PCR, and TCRdb holds only the in-frame ones, with some missing. This sample has over 25,000 clones, with around nine tenths found just once. The clonotype originates from an adult with an advanced solid tumor such as melanoma, head and neck, liver or kidney cancer. Sequenced here: CD4+ or CD8+ T cells sorted from blood, sampled in a trial of the OX40 agonist ivuxolimab.

The DNA for the CDR3 is TGTGCCAGCAGCTTCCCGAGCTCCTACGAGCAGTACTTC. Protein product: CASSFPSSYEQYF. The chain recombines TRBV5-4 with TRBJ2-7; D uncertain. The CDR3 length is 13 residues. V lost 2 bases, J lost 0 bases, and 6 bases lay in between. Germline V lookup: CDR1 SGHNT, CDR2 YYREEE (reference sequence). Full variable domain (rest looked up from reference TRBV5-4 and TRBJ2-7): ETGVTQSPTHLIKTRGQQVTLRCSSQSGHNTVSWYQQALGQGPQFIFQYYREEENGRGNFPPRFSGLQFPNYSSELNVNALELDDSALYLCASSFPSSYEQYFGPGTRLTVT.